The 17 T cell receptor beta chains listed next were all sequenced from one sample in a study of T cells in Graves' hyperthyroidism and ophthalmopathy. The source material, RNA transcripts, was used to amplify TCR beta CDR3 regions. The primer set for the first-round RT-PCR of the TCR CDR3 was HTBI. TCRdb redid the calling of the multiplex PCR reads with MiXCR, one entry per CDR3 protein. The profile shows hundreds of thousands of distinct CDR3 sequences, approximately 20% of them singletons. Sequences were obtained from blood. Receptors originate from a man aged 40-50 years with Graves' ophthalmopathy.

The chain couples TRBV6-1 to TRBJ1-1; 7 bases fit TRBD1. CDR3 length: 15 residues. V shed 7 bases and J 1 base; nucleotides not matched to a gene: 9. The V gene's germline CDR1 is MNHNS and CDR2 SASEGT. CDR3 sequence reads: CASILTGSENTEAFF. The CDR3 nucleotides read TGTGCCAGCATCCTGACAGGGTCTGAGAACACTGAAGCTTTCTTT.

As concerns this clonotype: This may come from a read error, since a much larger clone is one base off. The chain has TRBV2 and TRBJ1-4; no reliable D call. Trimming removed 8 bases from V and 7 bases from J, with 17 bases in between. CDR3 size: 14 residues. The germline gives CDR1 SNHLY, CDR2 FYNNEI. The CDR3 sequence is CASGPGSETEKLFF. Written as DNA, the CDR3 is TGTGCCAGCGGTCCCGGATCTGAGACTGAAAAACTGTTTTTT. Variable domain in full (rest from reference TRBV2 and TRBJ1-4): EPEVTQTPSHQVTQMGQEVILRCVPISNHLYFYWYRQILGQKVEFLVSFYNNEISEKSEIFDDQFSVERPDGSNFTLKIRSTKLEDSAMYFCASGPGSETEKLFFGSGTQLSVL.

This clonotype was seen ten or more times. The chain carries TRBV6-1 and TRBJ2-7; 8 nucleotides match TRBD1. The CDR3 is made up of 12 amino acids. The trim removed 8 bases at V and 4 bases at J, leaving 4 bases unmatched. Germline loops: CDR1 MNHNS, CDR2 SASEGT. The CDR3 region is CASGRDRYEQYF. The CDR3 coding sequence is TGTGCCAGCGGCCGGGACAGGTACGAGCAGTACTTC.

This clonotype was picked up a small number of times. The chain's CDR3 is CASSATGDSFYGYTF. The CDR3 bases are TGTGCCAGCAGCGCGACCGGGGACAGCTTCTATGGCTACACCTTC. J is TRBJ1-2 and V is TRBV12-3 or TRBV12-4; 7 bases are shared with TRBD1. V trimming: 6 bases; J trimming: 4 bases; junction bases outside the gene matches: 11. The CDR3 totals 15 residues.

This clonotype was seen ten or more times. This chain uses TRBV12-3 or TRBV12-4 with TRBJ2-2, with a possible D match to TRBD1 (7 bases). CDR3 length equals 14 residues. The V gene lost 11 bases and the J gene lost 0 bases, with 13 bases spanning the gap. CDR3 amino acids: CAGGTVTNTGELFF. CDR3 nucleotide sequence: TGTGCCGGCGGGACAGTCACGAACACCGGGGAGCTGTTTTTT.

In DNA, the CDR3 is TGTGCCAGTAGTATGTGGTCGGAAGCCCACGAGCAGTACTTC. This codes for CASSMWSEAHEQYF. The chain combines TRBV19 with TRBJ2-7, with D uncertain. CDR1 and CDR2 from the germline V gene are LNHDA and SQIVND (reference sequence). The CDR3 is 14 amino acids. V lost 3 bases to trimming and J lost 5 bases, with 14 bases between them.

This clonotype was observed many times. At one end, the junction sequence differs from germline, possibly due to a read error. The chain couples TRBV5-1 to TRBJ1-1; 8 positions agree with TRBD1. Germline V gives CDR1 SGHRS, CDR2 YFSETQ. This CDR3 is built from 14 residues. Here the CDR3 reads CASSLDTGGTEAFF. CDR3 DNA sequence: TGTGCCAGCAGCTTAGATACAGGGGGCACTGAAGCTTTCTTT.

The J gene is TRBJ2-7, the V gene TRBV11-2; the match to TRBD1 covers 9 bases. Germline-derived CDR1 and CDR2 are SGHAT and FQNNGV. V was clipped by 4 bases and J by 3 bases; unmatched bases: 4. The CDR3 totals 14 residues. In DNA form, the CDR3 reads TGTGCCAGCAGCTCCTACAGGGGGCTCTACGAGCAGTACTTC. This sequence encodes CASSSYRGLYEQYF. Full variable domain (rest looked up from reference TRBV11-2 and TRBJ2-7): EAGVAQSPRYKIIEKRQSVAFWCNPISGHATLYWYQQILGQGPKLLIQFQNNGVVDDSQLPKDRFSAERLKGVDSTLKIQPAKLEDSAVYLCASSSYRGLYEQYFGPGTRLTVT.

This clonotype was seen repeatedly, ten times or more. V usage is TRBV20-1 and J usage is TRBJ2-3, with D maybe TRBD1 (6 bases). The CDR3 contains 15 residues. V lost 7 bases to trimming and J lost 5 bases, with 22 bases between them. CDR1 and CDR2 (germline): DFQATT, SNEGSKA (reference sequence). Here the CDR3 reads CSVEEADLRGDTQYF. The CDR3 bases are TGCAGTGTAGAAGAAGCGGACCTCAGGGGAGATACGCAGTATTTT.

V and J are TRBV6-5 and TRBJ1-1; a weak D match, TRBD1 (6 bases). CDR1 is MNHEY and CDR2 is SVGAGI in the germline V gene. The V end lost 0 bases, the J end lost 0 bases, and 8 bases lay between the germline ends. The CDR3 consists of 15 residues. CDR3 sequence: CASSYSDSLNTEAFF. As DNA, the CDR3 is TGTGCCAGCAGTTACTCGGACAGCCTGAACACTGAAGCTTTCTTT.

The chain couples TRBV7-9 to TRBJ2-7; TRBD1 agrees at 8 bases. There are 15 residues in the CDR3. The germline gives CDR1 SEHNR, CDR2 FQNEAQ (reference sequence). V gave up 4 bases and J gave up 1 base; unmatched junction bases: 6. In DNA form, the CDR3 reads TGTGCCAGCAGCTACGGACAGGGTATTTCCTACGAGCAGTACTTC. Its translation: CASSYGQGISYEQYF. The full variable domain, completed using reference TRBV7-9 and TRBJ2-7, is DTGVSQNPRHKITKRGQNVTFRCDPISEHNRLYWYRQTLGQGPEFLTYFQNEAQLEKSRLLSDRFSAERPKGSFSTLEIQRTEQGDSAMYLCASSYGQGISYEQYFGPGTRLTVT.

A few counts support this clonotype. This CDR3 reads CASSVVLTTGELFF. The CDR3 DNA sequence: TGTGCCAGCAGCGTAGTGTTGACTACCGGGGAGCTGTTTTTT. This chain joins TRBV9 and TRBJ2-2, with D unresolved. The CDR3 sequence is 14 residues long. Germline lookup yields CDR1 SGDLS and CDR2 YYNGEE. Trimming removed 0 bases at V and 5 bases at J, with 8 bases between.

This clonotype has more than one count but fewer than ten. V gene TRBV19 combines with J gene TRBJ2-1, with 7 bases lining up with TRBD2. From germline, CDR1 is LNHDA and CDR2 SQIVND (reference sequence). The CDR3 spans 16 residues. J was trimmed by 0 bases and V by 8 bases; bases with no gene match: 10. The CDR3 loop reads CASAPGRGSSYNEQFF. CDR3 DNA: TGTGCCAGTGCCCCCGGGCGGGGGAGCTCCTACAATGAGCAGTTCTTC. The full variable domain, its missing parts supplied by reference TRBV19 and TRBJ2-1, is DGGITQSPKYLFRKEGQNVTLSCEQNLNHDAMYWYRQDPGQGLRLIYYSQIVNDFQKGDIAEGYSVSREKKESFPLTVTSAQKNPTAFYLCASAPGRGSSYNEQFFGPGTRLTVL.

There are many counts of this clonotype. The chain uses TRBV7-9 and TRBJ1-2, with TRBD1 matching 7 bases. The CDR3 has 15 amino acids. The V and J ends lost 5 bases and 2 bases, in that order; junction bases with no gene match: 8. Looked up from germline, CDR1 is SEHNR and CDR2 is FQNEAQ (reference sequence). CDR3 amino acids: CASSPRQGPNYGYTF. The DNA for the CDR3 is TGTGCCAGCAGCCCGCGACAGGGCCCCAACTATGGCTACACCTTC.

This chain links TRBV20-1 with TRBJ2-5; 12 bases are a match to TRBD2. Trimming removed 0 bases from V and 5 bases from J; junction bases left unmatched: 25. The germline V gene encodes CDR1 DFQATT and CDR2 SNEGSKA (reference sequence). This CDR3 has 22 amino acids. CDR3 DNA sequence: TGCAGTGCTAGAGATCGGTTGTCAGGGTGGACTAGCGGGAAATTTGGTTTTGAGACCCAGTACTTC. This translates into CSARDRLSGWTSGKFGFETQYF.

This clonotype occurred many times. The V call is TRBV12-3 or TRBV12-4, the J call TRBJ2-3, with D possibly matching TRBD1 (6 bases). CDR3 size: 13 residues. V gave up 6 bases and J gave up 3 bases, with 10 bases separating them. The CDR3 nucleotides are TGTGCCAGCAGCACAGGGTGGACAGATACGCAGTATTTT. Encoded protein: CASSTGWTDTQYF.

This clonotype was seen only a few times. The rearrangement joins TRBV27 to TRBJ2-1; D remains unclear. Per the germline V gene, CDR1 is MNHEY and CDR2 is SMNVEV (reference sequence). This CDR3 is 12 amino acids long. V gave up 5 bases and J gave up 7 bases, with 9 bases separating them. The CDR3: CASSKGTNEQFF. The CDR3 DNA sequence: TGTGCCAGCAGTAAGGGTACTAATGAGCAGTTCTTC.